This T cell receptor beta chain is from a study of cytomegalovirus exposure and HLA in healthy donors. Whole-study context: The roughly 120 million unique TCR beta sequences, from roughly 170 million T cells, were found by an earlier analysis. Study observations and caveats: Later analysis showed TCR association rates varying by HLA locus, highest for DRB1 and lowest for HLA-C.

About this clone: What it binds is not known.

These donors, healthy bone marrow donors, were studied. Primers: 60 Vbeta forward and 13 Jbeta reverse. Clones were sequenced by immunoSEQ multiplex PCR, and TCRdb holds only the in-frame ones, with some missing. This repertoire shows some 200,000 clones, 75% to 90% found once; its top ten account for 0.65% to 0.75%. V lost 3 bases, J lost 6 bases, and 23 bases lay in between. The CDR3 is made up of 17 amino acids. Germline V gene lookup returns CDR1 SGHRS and CDR2 YFSETQ. This sequence joins TRBV5-1 and TRBJ2-3; TRBD2 might be the D (6 bases). Input material: PBMCs. This TCR was recovered from a boy between 10 and 17 years old in good health and CMV-seronegative. CDR3 DNA: TGCGCCAGCAGCTGGACTGGCGGTAGCGGAGGTAGGGATACGCAGTATTTT. Protein sequence: CASSWTGGSGGRDTQYF. Drawing the rest from reference TRBV5-1 and TRBJ2-3, the complete variable domain is KAGVTQTPRYLIKTRGQQVTLSCSPISGHRSVSWYQQTPGQGLQFLFEYFSETQRNKGNFPGRFSGRQFSNSRSEMNVSTLELGDSALYLCASSWTGGSGGRDTQYFGPGTRLTVL.